This entry lists 19 T cell receptor beta chains sequenced from one sample in a study of shared clonotypes between healthy human individuals. Here immunoSEQ multiplex PCR was the method, and the copy in TCRdb shows in-frame clones only, minus some. The data hold over a million clones, with around three quarters observed a single time. The material sequenced was memory CD4+ T cells from PBMCs. The subset denotes: CD45RA-negative fraction. The receptor source for this set is a man aged 18-30 years in good health. Some clones in this sample may be carry-over from other donors' samples.

J is TRBJ2-3 and V is TRBV9; TRBD1 matches at 7 bases. Germline loops: CDR1 SGDLS, CDR2 YYNGEE. With V trimmed by 3 bases and J by 2 bases, 6 bases remained unmatched. CDR3 length equals 15 residues. The chain's CDR3 is CASSDKTGFTDTQYF. DNA for the CDR3: TGTGCCAGCAGCGACAAGACAGGGTTCACAGATACGCAGTATTTT.

This clone was picked up one time. J is TRBJ2-7 and V is TRBV7-2; 11 bases align to TRBD1. This CDR3 has 14 residues. V shed 6 bases and J 7 bases; nucleotides not matched to a gene: 8. Germline V gives CDR1 SGHTA, CDR2 FQGNSA. CDR3 residues: CASRPGQGAREQYF. For the CDR3, the DNA is TGTGCCAGCAGACCTGGACAGGGGGCGCGTGAGCAGTACTTC.

The chain couples TRBV9 to TRBJ1-2; D is ambiguous. This CDR3 has 14 residues. Trimming cost V 1 base and J 0 bases, with 7 bases left between them. In germline, CDR1 is SGDLS, CDR2 YYNGEE. The CDR3 nucleotides read TGTGCCAGCAGCGTAACGGTCACTAACTATGGCTACACCTTC. This encodes CASSVTVTNYGYTF.

The V and J genes are TRBV7-8 and TRBJ2-7, with D perhaps assigned TRBD1 or TRBD2 (5 bases each). V lost 5 bases, J lost 0 bases, and 17 bases lay in between. The CDR3 has 16 residues. The germline V gene encodes CDR1 SGHVS and CDR2 FQNEAQ. CDR3 sequence: CASSPMGTASSYEQYF. The DNA of the CDR3 is TGTGCCAGCAGCCCGATGGGGACGGCGAGCTCCTACGAGCAGTACTTC.

The V and J genes are TRBV16 and TRBJ2-7; 15 bases align to TRBD2. This CDR3 comprises 18 residues. J lost 0 bases, V lost 4 bases, and 7 bases had no gene match. Germline CDR1 and CDR2: KGHSY and FQNENV. The CDR3 DNA sequence: TGTGCCAGCAGCCGAGGACTAGCGGGAGGGATGAGCTCCTACGAGCAGTACTTC. Translating gives CASSRGLAGGMSSYEQYF. Drawing the rest from reference TRBV16 and TRBJ2-7, the complete variable domain is GEEVAQTPKHLVRGEGQKAKLYCAPIKGHSYVFWYQQVLKNEFKFLISFQNENVFDETGMPKERFSAKCLPNSPCSLEIQATKLEDSAVYFCASSRGLAGGMSSYEQYFGPGTRLTVT.

The chain recombines TRBV5-1 with TRBJ2-1, with 7 positions matching TRBD1. J gave up 5 bases and V 4 bases, and 3 bases lay outside the gene matches. Germline CDR1 and CDR2: SGHRS and YFSETQ. The CDR3 is made up of 13 amino acids. The CDR3 region has the DNA TGCGCCAGCAGCAAGGGACAGAACAATGAGCAGTTCTTC. Its translation: CASSKGQNNEQFF. Based on the CDR3 plus reference TRBV5-1 and TRBJ2-1, the full variable domain is KAGVTQTPRYLIKTRGQQVTLSCSPISGHRSVSWYQQTPGQGLQFLFEYFSETQRNKGNFPGRFSGRQFSNSRSEMNVSTLELGDSALYLCASSKGQNNEQFFGPGTRLTVL.

This chain links TRBV28 with TRBJ1-1; D is uncertain. Trimming pared 6 bases from V and 6 bases from J, leaving 2 bases between. The CDR3 contains 9 residues. The germline CDR1 and CDR2 sequences are MDHEN and SYDVKM. The CDR3 sequence: CASRAEAFF. In nucleotides, the CDR3 is TGTGCCAGCAGGGCTGAAGCTTTCTTT.

This clone was counted at least ten times. The chain couples TRBV5-4 to TRBJ2-7, with TRBD2 identical over 9 bases. CDR1 SGHNT and CDR2 YYREEE come from the germline V gene (reference sequence). The CDR3 has 14 residues. The ends lost 4 bases at V and 2 bases at J; junction bases unmatched: 4. CDR3 sequence reads: CASSETSGTYEQYF. CDR3 sequence (DNA): TGTGCCAGCAGCGAGACTAGCGGAACCTACGAGCAGTACTTC.

The rearrangement links TRBV7-9 to TRBJ2-5, with 8 bases identical to TRBD2. Germline V gene sequence: CDR1 SEHNR, CDR2 FQNEAQ (reference sequence). The junction had 6 bases not matched to a gene; V was cut back by 1 base and J by 2 bases. The CDR3 has 16 residues. The CDR3 spells CASSLGERERQETQYF. The DNA of the CDR3 is TGTGCCAGCAGCTTAGGGGAGCGGGAGAGGCAAGAGACCCAGTACTTC. The full variable domain, completed using reference TRBV7-9 and TRBJ2-5, is DTGVSQNPRHKITKRGQNVTFRCDPISEHNRLYWYRQTLGQGPEFLTYFQNEAQLEKSRLLSDRFSAERPKGSFSTLEIQRTEQGDSAMYLCASSLGERERQETQYFGPGTRLLVL.

This clone was observed a single time. The J gene is TRBJ1-5, the V gene TRBV5-1; 8 bases are a match to TRBD1. Trimming removed 0 bases from V and 5 bases from J; junction bases left unmatched: 4. Germline CDR1 reads SGHRS; CDR2 reads YFSETQ. The CDR3 sequence is 15 residues long. CDR3 protein: CASSLGQGAYQPQHF. In DNA form, the CDR3 reads TGCGCCAGCAGCTTGGGTCAGGGGGCTTATCAGCCCCAGCATTTT.

V is TRBV28 and J is TRBJ1-1; D is undetermined. Germline values: CDR1 MDHEN, CDR2 SYDVKM. The CDR3 spans 13 residues. V dropped 6 bases and J dropped 0 bases, with 8 bases sitting between them. CDR3: CASRQTVNTEAFF. The CDR3, as DNA: TGTGCCAGCAGGCAGACCGTGAACACTGAAGCTTTCTTT.

The J gene is TRBJ2-2, the V gene TRBV4-2; D is unresolved. In germline, CDR1 is LGHNA, CDR2 YNFKEQ. Trimming stripped 4 bases from V and 7 bases from J, with 4 bases between. This CDR3 is 11 amino acids long. The CDR3, as DNA: TGTGCCAGCAGCCTTGTCGGGGAGCTGTTTTTT. It specifies CASSLVGELFF.

The V gene is TRBV19, the J gene TRBJ2-2, with D hard to call. The CDR3 length is 12 residues. The germline V gene has CDR1 LNHDA and CDR2 SQIVND (reference sequence). The germline V and J ends were trimmed by 5 bases and 5 bases, with 6 bases remaining between them. The CDR3 region has the DNA TGTGCCAGTAGTGTGAGGACCGGGGAGCTGTTTTTT. Translated: CASSVRTGELFF.

The rearrangement joins TRBV7-2 to TRBJ2-6; TRBD1 agrees at 8 bases. The junction had 4 bases not matched to a gene; V was cut back by 6 bases and J by 6 bases. This CDR3 has 14 residues. CDR1 SGHTA and CDR2 FQGNSA come from the germline V gene. CDR3: CASSRQGAANVLTF. The CDR3 DNA reads TGTGCCAGCAGTCGTCAGGGGGCGGCCAACGTCCTGACTTTC.

The chain carries TRBV25-1 and TRBJ1-5, with a tentative D call TRBD1 (6 bases). From germline, CDR1 is MGHDK and CDR2 SYGVNS. Trimming removed 6 bases from V and 3 bases from J, with 18 bases in between. The CDR3 is 16 residues long. The CDR3 spells CASRFSETGYNQPQHF. CDR3 nucleotide sequence: TGTGCCAGCAGATTTTCCGAGACAGGCTACAATCAGCCCCAGCATTTT. Full variable domain (outside the CDR3, taken from reference TRBV25-1 and TRBJ1-5): EADIYQTPRYLVIGTGKKITLECSQTMGHDKMYWYQQDPGMELHLIHYSYGVNSTEKGDLSSESTVSRIRTEHFPLTLESARPSHTSQYLCASRFSETGYNQPQHFGDGTRLSIL.

This clone was observed once. The chain links TRBV5-1 to TRBJ2-1; 9 nucleotides match TRBD1. The CDR3 loop spans 14 amino acids. Losses at the gene ends were 1 base for V and 11 bases for J; bases not matched to a gene: 7. Germline-derived CDR1 and CDR2 are SGHRS and YFSETQ. As DNA, the CDR3 is TGCGCCAGCAGCTTGATGGGACAGGGTGGAAAGCAGTTCTTC. This codes for CASSLMGQGGKQFF. Filled out from reference TRBV5-1 and TRBJ2-1, the complete variable domain reads KAGVTQTPRYLIKTRGQQVTLSCSPISGHRSVSWYQQTPGQGLQFLFEYFSETQRNKGNFPGRFSGRQFSNSRSEMNVSTLELGDSALYLCASSLMGQGGKQFFGPGTRLTVL.

This chain links TRBV6-1 with TRBJ2-2; D possibly matches TRBD1 or TRBD2 (6 bases each). The CDR3 has 16 residues. The germline V gene has CDR1 MNHNS and CDR2 SASEGT. V dropped 2 bases and J dropped 0 bases, with 10 bases sitting between them. CDR3 sequence reads: CASSELGGANTGELFF. The CDR3 bases are TGTGCCAGCAGTGAATTGGGGGGCGCGAACACCGGGGAGCTGTTTTTT.

The chain couples TRBV5-6 to TRBJ2-3, with 9 bases aligning to TRBD2. The CDR3 runs 17 residues. V gave up 0 bases and J gave up 1 base; unmatched junction bases: 6. CDR1 and CDR2 from the germline V gene are SGHDT and YYEEEE. CDR3 nucleotides: TGTGCCAGCAGCTTGGATGTAGCGGGAGCAGGCACAGATACGCAGTATTTT. Translation gives CASSLDVAGAGTDTQYF.

The chain combines TRBV29-1 with TRBJ1-1; D call uncertain. This CDR3 contains 13 residues. Germline V gives CDR1 SQVTM, CDR2 ANQGSEA. Trimming stripped 2 bases from V and 0 bases from J, with 7 bases between. The CDR3 loop reads CSVEMRMNTEAFF. The CDR3 nucleotides read TGCAGCGTTGAAATGAGGATGAACACTGAAGCTTTCTTT.